This T cell receptor beta chain was recovered during a study of blood T cell repertoires in COVID-19. The overall study: Italy, Spain and the United States were the sources of the convalescent and acute COVID-19 samples. PBMCs, B-cell-depleted T cells, or T cells were the source of the cDNA or gDNA that made up the material.

This CDR3 spans 14 amino acids. Germline V gene sequence: CDR1 SGDLS, CDR2 YYNGEE. V was clipped by 4 bases and J by 0 bases, with 7 bases between them. Original processing methods: Amplification of reference gene primers provided the estimated nucleated cell counts. Libraries were prepared by immunoSEQ multiplex PCR; TCRdb keeps only in-frame clonotypes and omits some of them. D and trimming come from the DNA, and the V and J calls and clone size come from that table. This table has hundreds of thousands of clones, under 95% appearing once. The receptor was derived from a man between 60 and 75 years old who had recovered from COVID-19. Material for sequencing was PBMCs or T cells enriched from blood (not recorded which). The genes are TRBV9 and TRBJ2-2; D remains ambiguous. The CDR3 DNA sequence: TGTGCCAGCAGCCCGAGGTCGAACACCGGGGAGCTGTTTTTT. It is translated as CASSPRSNTGELFF.